This T cell receptor beta chain was captured in a study of blood T cell repertoires in COVID-19. On the study more broadly: Some COVID-19 samples were acute and others convalescent; all came from the United States, Italy and Spain.

Libraries were prepared by immunoSEQ multiplex PCR; TCRdb keeps only in-frame clonotypes and omits some of them. The sample lists hundreds of thousands of clones; 82% were seen once. Looked up from germline, CDR1 is PRHDT and CDR2 is FYEKMQ (reference sequence). The CDR3 loop spans 13 amino acids. Trimming left V 5 bases short and J 4 bases short, with 11 bases between. The specimen was PBMCs or T cells enriched from blood (not recorded which). The chain has TRBV13 and TRBJ1-2; no definite D call. This clonotype was sampled from a woman in her sixties who had recovered from COVID-19. The CDR3: CASSPGGAYGYTF. The CDR3 DNA sequence: TGTGCCAGCAGCCCCGGAGGCGCCTATGGCTACACCTTC.